Here is one TCR beta chain with its context. Its antigen is still unknown. The assay was immunoSEQ multiplex PCR, and TCRdb's table has in-frame clones only and misses some. The table shows 12,000 or so clones, with about 86% occurring only once. This entry comes from a study of OX40 agonist ivuxolimab in advanced cancers. Study overall: A diagnosis of hepatocellular carcinoma, melanoma, renal cell or head and neck cancer was present in dose-escalation patients. Of the participants, about 40% had some prior anti-PD-1, anti-PD-L1 or anti-CTLA-4 therapy, which was allowed.

Study observations and caveats: Expanded clones were, on average, more numerous in CD8+ T cells than in CD4+.

The sequence was collected from an adult with an advanced solid tumor such as melanoma, head and neck, liver or kidney cancer. Sequences were derived from CD4+ or CD8+ T cells sorted from blood, sampled in a trial of the OX40 agonist ivuxolimab.

CDR3 sequence (DNA): TGTGCCAGCAGCGGCCCCGAGGCGGCCTACAATGAGCAGTTCTTC. Its translation: CASSGPEAAYNEQFF. The chain carries TRBV9 and TRBJ2-1, with D uncertain. V lost 3 bases and J 2 bases, leaving 12 bases between the germline ends. Looked up from germline, CDR1 is SGDLS and CDR2 is YYNGEE. The CDR3 has 15 amino acids.